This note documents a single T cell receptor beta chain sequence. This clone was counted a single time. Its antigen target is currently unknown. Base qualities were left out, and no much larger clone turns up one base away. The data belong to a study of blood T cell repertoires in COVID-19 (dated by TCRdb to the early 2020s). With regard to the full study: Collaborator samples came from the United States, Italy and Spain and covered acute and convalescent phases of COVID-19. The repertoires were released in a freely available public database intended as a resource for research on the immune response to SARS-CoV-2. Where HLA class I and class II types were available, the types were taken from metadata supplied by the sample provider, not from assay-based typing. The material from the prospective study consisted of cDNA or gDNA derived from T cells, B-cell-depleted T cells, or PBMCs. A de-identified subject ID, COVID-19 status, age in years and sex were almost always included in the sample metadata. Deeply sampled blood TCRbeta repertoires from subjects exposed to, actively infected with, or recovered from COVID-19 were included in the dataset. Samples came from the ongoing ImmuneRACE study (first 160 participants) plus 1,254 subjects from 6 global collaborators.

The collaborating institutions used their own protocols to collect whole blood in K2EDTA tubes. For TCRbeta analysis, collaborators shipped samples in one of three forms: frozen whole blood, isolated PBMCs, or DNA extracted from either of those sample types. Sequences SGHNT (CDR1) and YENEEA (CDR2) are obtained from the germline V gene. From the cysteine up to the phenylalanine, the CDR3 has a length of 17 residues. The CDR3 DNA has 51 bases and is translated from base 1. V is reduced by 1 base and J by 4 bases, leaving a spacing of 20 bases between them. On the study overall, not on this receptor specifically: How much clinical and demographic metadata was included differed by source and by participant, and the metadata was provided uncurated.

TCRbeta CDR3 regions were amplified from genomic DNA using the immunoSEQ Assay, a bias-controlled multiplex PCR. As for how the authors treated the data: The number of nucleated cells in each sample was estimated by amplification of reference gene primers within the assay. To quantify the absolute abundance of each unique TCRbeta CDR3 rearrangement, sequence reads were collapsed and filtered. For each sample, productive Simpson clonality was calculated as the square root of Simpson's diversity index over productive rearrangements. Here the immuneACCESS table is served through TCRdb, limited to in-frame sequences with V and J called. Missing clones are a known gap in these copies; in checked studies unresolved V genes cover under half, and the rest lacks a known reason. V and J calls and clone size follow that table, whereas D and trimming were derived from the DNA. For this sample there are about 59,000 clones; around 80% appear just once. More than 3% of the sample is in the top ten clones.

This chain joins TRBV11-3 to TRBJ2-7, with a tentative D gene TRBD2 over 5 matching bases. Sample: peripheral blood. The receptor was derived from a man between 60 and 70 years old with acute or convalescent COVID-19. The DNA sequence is TGTGCCAGCAGCTTAGTCCAGAGGACTCAAAGCTCATACGAGCAGTACTTC. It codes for CASSLVQRTQSSYEQYF.